This TCR beta chain was obtained from a study of beta chain features in type 1 diabetes. Looked up from germline, CDR1 is SQVTM and CDR2 is ANQGSEA. The V and J ends lost 7 bases and 0 bases respectively, with 12 bases between them. The CDR3 runs 13 residues. Study results and limitations: Type 1 diabetes patients had moderately but significantly shorter TCRB CDR3s in all four CD4+ subsets.

The authors reverse transcribed all of the isolated RNA, so sequencing captured expressed TCRB transcripts. Sequencing was performed with immunoSEQ multiplex PCR; in TCRdb, only in-frame clones are kept and a portion is missing. The sample holds hundreds of thousands of clones; 13% are singletons and the top ten take approximately 0.021%. To note about this clone: The antigen is undetermined.

The chain carries TRBV29-1 and TRBJ1-1; unclear D gene. The sequencing input was naive CD4+ T cells from blood. The clonotype originates from a man between 18 and 35 years old with type 1 diabetes. For the CDR3, the DNA is TGCAGCGCCCAGGCGCCTTTGAACACTGAAGCTTTCTTT. This sequence encodes CSAQAPLNTEAFF. Variable domain in full (rest from reference TRBV29-1 and TRBJ1-1): SAVISQKPSRDICQRGTSLTIQCQVDSQVTMMFWYRQQPGQSLTLIATANQGSEATYESGFVIDKFPISRPNLTFSTLTVSNMSPEDSSIYLCSAQAPLNTEAFFGQGTRLTVV.